This T cell receptor beta chain originates from a study of blood T cell repertoires in COVID-19. Overall study context: Samples of COVID-19 (acute and convalescent) were obtained from the United States, Italy and Spain. The analysed material was cDNA or gDNA that came from T cells, B-cell-depleted T cells, or PBMCs.

The CDR3 spans 14 residues. Per germline, CDR1 MDHEN and CDR2 SYDVKM. Study processing details: Amplification from reference gene primers served as the basis for estimated nucleated cell counts. TCRdb's table, derived via immunoSEQ multiplex PCR, lists solely in-frame clones and lacks some. That table is the source of V, J and clone size, and D and trimming were worked out from the DNA. The profile shows around 150,000 clones, 80% to 90% of them singletons. The TCR sequence derives from a man between 70 and 80 years old with acute or convalescent COVID-19. The sequencing input was peripheral blood. The chain has TRBV28 and TRBJ2-7; perhaps TRBD2 as D (5 bases). CDR3 loop: CATSGRGSWGEQYF. CDR3 nucleotide sequence: TGTGCTACTAGTGGAAGAGGATCGTGGGGCGAGCAGTACTTC.